What follows is one TCR beta chain and its context. CDR3 length equals 14 residues. The ends were cut back, 5 bases at V and 4 bases at J, with 12 bases in the middle. From germline, CDR1 is SGHAT and CDR2 FQNNGV. Study processing details: Quantification of nucleated cells was approximated via reference gene primer amplification. Profiling relied on immunoSEQ multiplex PCR, and the TCRdb table lists in-frame clones only, not all of them. The V and J calls and clone size come from that table; D and trimming were worked out from the DNA. The sample lists under 45,000 clones; roughly 90% were seen once. The data originate from a study of blood T cell repertoires in COVID-19. Study summary: The cDNA or gDNA used as material had been derived from T cells, B-cell-depleted T cells, or PBMCs.

V gene TRBV11-2 combines with J gene TRBJ1-5; D not certain. The clonotype comes from a human donor in a cohort sampled during active COVID-19. Sequenced sample: peripheral blood. DNA of the CDR3: TGTGCCAGCAGCCGGATCGGGTCTAATCAGCCCCAGCATTTT. Translated: CASSRIGSNQPQHF.